These T cell receptor beta chains were read from a single sample in a study of blood T cell repertoires in COVID-19. Generated by immunoSEQ multiplex PCR, the TCRdb table keeps only in-frame clones and is missing some. This repertoire shows approximately 210,000 clones, 88% found once; its top ten account for about 15%. The sample comprised PBMCs or T cells enriched from blood (not recorded which). The receptors stem from a woman aged 45-65 years with acute COVID-19. Both conserved end residues are part of each CDR3. D genes are given only for firm matches. Clone size, where shown, is once, few, many, or a class for clones that have expanded.

D	V	size	J	DNA	CDR3
TRBD1	TRBV28	-	TRBJ1-5	TGTGCCAGCAGTTACACGACAGGGGGCTACGGCAATCAGCCCCAGCATTTT	CASSYTTGGYGNQPQHF
-	TRBV7-8	-	TRBJ2-5	TGTGCCGCCGCGGTCCAAGAGACCCAGTACTTC	CAAAVQETQYF
-	TRBV11-3	-	TRBJ2-5	TGTGCCAGCAGCTTAGATCATGCCAGGGAAGAGACCCAGTACTTC	CASSLDHAREETQYF
-	TRBV5-1	-	TRBJ2-1	TGCGCCAGCAACGACAGATCCCAATACAATGAGCAGTTCTTC	CASNDRSQYNEQFF
TRBD1	TRBV19	once	TRBJ1-5	TGTGCCAGTAGTATCACATCAGGGGGCGGTCAGCCCCAGCATTTT	CASSITSGGGQPQHF
TRBD2	TRBV7-2	-	TRBJ2-1	TGTGCCAGCAGCCCCAGAGCGGGACGCTCCTACAATGAGCAGTTCTTC	CASSPRAGRSYNEQFF
TRBD2	TRBV18	-	TRBJ2-3	TGTGCCAGCTCTCCGGGGGGGAGAAGTACAGATACGCAGTATTTT	CASSPGGRSTDTQYF
-	TRBV2	few	TRBJ1-1	TGTGCCAGCAGTTTTAATAGAAACACTGAAGCTTTCTTT	CASSFNRNTEAFF
TRBD1	TRBV28	once	TRBJ1-2	TGTGCCAGCAGTTCCCCCCGACAGGGGGCCCTCTATGGCTACACCTTC	CASSSPRQGALYGYTF
TRBD1	TRBV27	-	TRBJ2-7	TGTGCCAGCAGTTTCCAGTCGGACAGGGCCTACGAGCAGTACTTC	CASSFQSDRAYEQYF
-	TRBV27	-	TRBJ2-5	TGTGCCAGCAGTTTCGCGGCGCAAGAGACCCAGTACTTC	CASSFAAQETQYF
-	TRBV27	few	TRBJ2-1	TGTGCCAGCAGCCATAGTCATGAGCAGTTCTTC	CASSHSHEQFF
-	TRBV5-1	once	TRBJ2-5	TGCGCCAGCAGCTTGTCTCCGTCCCAAGAGACCCAGTACTTC	CASSLSPSQETQYF
TRBD1	TRBV7-9	-	TRBJ2-7	TGTGCCAGCAGCTTACGAGGGGGCAGAGGGGACGAGCAGTACTTC	CASSLRGGRGDEQYF
TRBD1	TRBV5-5	-	TRBJ1-6	TGTGCCAGCAGCTTTGAGGGACAGGGAAATTCACCCCTCCACTTT	CASSFEGQGNSPLHF
-	TRBV2	once	TRBJ1-2	TGTGCCAGCAGTGAGGCAGCTAACTATGGCTACACCTTC	CASSEAANYGYTF
TRBD2	TRBV29-1	-	TRBJ2-5	TGCAGCGTTGAAGTTGGGAGGGGCCAAGAGACCCAGTACTTC	CSVEVGRGQETQYF
TRBD1	TRBV6-5	-	TRBJ1-1	TGTGCCAGCAGCCACCAGACAGGGTTGAACACTGAAGCTTTCTTT	CASSHQTGLNTEAFF
TRBD2	TRBV11-3	-	TRBJ2-1	TGTGCCAGCAGCCCGGGACTAGCGGGAGGGGGGGGTGAGCAGTTCTTC	CASSPGLAGGGGEQFF
TRBD1	TRBV28	-	TRBJ1-1	TGTGCCAGCAGGAACACAGGGGGTGTGAGGGCTTTCTTT	CASRNTGGVRAFF
TRBD1	TRBV7-6	-	TRBJ1-6	TGTGCCAGCAGCTCGGGACAGGGAAGTTCACCCCTCCACTTT	CASSSGQGSSPLHF
TRBD1	TRBV28	-	TRBJ1-2	TGTGCCAGCAGCTACCTACTGGGACAGGAGGGAGGCTACACCTTC	CASSYLLGQEGGYTF